The rows below give T cell receptor beta chains drawn from one sample of a study of cytomegalovirus exposure and HLA in healthy donors. The table came from immunoSEQ multiplex PCR; TCRdb's copy has only in-frame clones and leaves some out. The repertoire holds about 14,000 clones, with about 60% as singletons. Sequencing used PBMCs. The receptors stem from a woman aged 50 to 65 in good health and CMV-seropositive. The CDR3 runs from the conserved cysteine through the conserved F or W. The order of the fields is clone size, D gene, J gene, V gene, CDR3 protein, CDR3 DNA. The D gene is left open where the match is weak. Not all rows give a size; the values are once, few, many and, for expanded clones, a class.

-,TRBD2,TRBJ2-7,TRBV29-1,CSVVSRTSESYEQYF,TGCAGCGTTGTAAGCCGGACTAGCGAGTCCTACGAGCAGTACTTC
-,TRBD2,TRBJ2-1,TRBV7-2,CASRRTSGDEQFF,TGTGCCAGCAGACGGACTAGCGGGGATGAGCAGTTCTTC
-,-,TRBJ1-1,TRBV28,CASTDRRGTQAFF,TGTGCCAGCACCGACCGACGGGGAACCCAGGCTTTCTTT
-,-,TRBJ2-6,TRBV10-2,CASSEGRGAGANVLTF,TGCGCCAGCAGTGAGGGAAGGGGTGCCGGGGCCAACGTCCTGACTTTC
-,-,TRBJ2-2,TRBV5-4,CASTPTLRGPNTGELFF,TGTGCCAGCACCCCGACCCTCAGGGGTCCGAACACCGGGGAGCTGTTTTTT
few,-,TRBJ2-1,TRBV10-1,CANLTGPRSCEQFF,TGCGCCAACCTGACAGGCCCACGATCTTGTGAGCAGTTCTTC
few,TRBD2,TRBJ2-7,TRBV29-1,CSVAQLAGNEQYF,TGCAGCGTTGCCCAACTAGCGGGAAACGAGCAGTACTTC
few,-,TRBJ1-1,TRBV4-1,CASEGVLEQGAFF,TGCGCCAGTGAGGGGGTCCTCGAACAAGGAGCTTTCTTT
-,TRBD1,TRBJ1-2,TRBV29-1,CSVEAGGGYTF,TGCAGCGTTGAAGCAGGGGGAGGCTACACCTTC
few,TRBD2,TRBJ2-1,TRBV11-1,CASSRREGAEQFF,TGTGCCAGCAGCCGGCGGGAGGGGGCTGAGCAGTTCTTC
-,-,TRBJ1-2,TRBV7-8,CASLDTDGYTF,TGTGCCAGCTTGGACACCGATGGCTACACCTTC
-,-,TRBJ2-5,TRBV9,CASSTRGAETQYF,TGTGCCAGCAGCACTCGGGGTGCGGAGACCCAGTACTTC
once,TRBD2,TRBJ2-1,TRBV4-1,CASSQDERGGFRNEQFF,TGCGCCAGCAGCCAAGATGAGCGGGGGGGCTTTCGCAATGAGCAGTTCTTC
-,TRBD1,TRBJ1-4,TRBV6-5,CASSYDVTGSEKLFF,TGTGCCAGCAGTTACGACGTGACAGGGTCTGAAAAACTGTTTTTT
-,-,TRBJ2-3,TRBV29-1,CSVEERGTSTDTQYF,TGCAGCGTTGAAGAAAGGGGTACTAGCACAGATACGCAGTATTTT
once,-,TRBJ1-1,TRBV28,CASSQDRRAFF,TGTGCCAGCAGTCAGGACAGACGGGCTTTCTTT
few,-,TRBJ1-1,TRBV4-3,CASSQRPRGGTEAFF,TGCGCCAGCAGCCAACGCCCAAGGGGGGGCACTGAAGCTTTCTTT
once,TRBD1,TRBJ1-1,TRBV5-4,CASSLRQGANTEAFF,TGTGCCAGCAGCCTCAGACAGGGGGCGAACACTGAAGCTTTCTTT
-,TRBD1,TRBJ2-7,TRBV10-2,CASSATTGSGQYF,TGCGCCAGCAGTGCCACGACAGGGAGCGGGCAGTACTTC
medium-sized,-,TRBJ2-6,TRBV6-4,CASSDGRGANVLTF,TGTGCCAGCAGTGACGGGAGGGGGGCCAACGTCCTGACTTTC
once,TRBD2,TRBJ2-7,TRBV29-1,CSVKSSGSSYEQYF,TGCAGCGTTAAATCTAGCGGGAGCTCCTACGAGCAGTACTTC
once,-,TRBJ1-1,TRBV6-1,CASSVVRDTEAFF,TGTGCCAGCAGTGTCGTGCGGGACACTGAAGCTTTCTTT
-,-,TRBJ2-7,TRBV7-2,CASSLLGGAEQYF,TGTGCCAGCAGCCTTCTCGGGGGTGCCGAGCAGTACTTC
once,-,TRBJ1-1,TRBV7-6,CASSLSGQTEAFF,TGTGCCAGCAGCTTGTCAGGGCAGACTGAAGCCTTCTTT
-,-,TRBJ1-1,TRBV29-1,CSTQPGQNTEAFF,TGCAGCACCCAGCCTGGGCAGAACACTGAAGCTTTCTTT
-,-,TRBJ1-1,TRBV4-1,CASSPYQGRLRNTEAFF,TGCGCCAGCAGCCCTTATCAGGGTCGCTTAAGGAACACTGAAGCTTTCTTT
once,-,TRBJ1-2,TRBV30,CAWGGFYGYTF,TGTGCCTGGGGGGGGTTCTATGGCTACACCTTC
-,-,TRBJ1-2,TRBV29-1,CSVPDGAYGYTF,TGCAGCGTGCCTGACGGAGCCTATGGCTACACCTTC
once,-,TRBJ2-3,TRBV29-1,CSVALGGDTQYF,TGCAGCGTTGCCCTAGGGGGAGATACGCAGTATTTT
-,-,TRBJ1-1,TRBV4-3,CASSHGYGEGTEAFF,TGCGCCAGCAGCCACGGGTACGGGGAAGGCACTGAAGCTTTCTTT
-,-,TRBJ2-6,TRBV11-2,CASSAAASGANVLTF,TGTGCCAGCAGCGCGGCCGCCTCTGGGGCCAACGTCCTGACTTTC
-,TRBD1,TRBJ2-5,TRBV29-1,CSVDLLRDRAETQYF,TGCAGCGTTGACCTCCTCCGGGACAGGGCAGAGACCCAGTACTTC
-,-,TRBJ1-2,TRBV7-2,CASSLLAQSDGYTF,TGTGCCAGCAGCCTCTTAGCCCAGTCGGATGGCTACACCTTC
-,-,TRBJ2-3,TRBV4-2,CASSLRGGTPDTQYF,TGTGCCAGCAGCCTCCGGGGCGGGACGCCAGATACGCAGTATTTT
-,-,TRBJ2-2,TRBV6-4,CASSETVTGELFF,TGTGCCAGCAGCGAAACAGTCACCGGGGAGCTGTTTTTT
-,TRBD1,TRBJ1-1,TRBV10-3,CAISGGDRLNTEAFF,TGTGCCATCAGTGGCGGGGACAGACTTAACACTGAAGCTTTCTTT
few,-,TRBJ1-5,TRBV4-1,CASSQEGQGGEPQHF,TGCGCCAGCAGCCAAGAAGGGCAGGGTGGAGAGCCCCAGCATTTT
-,-,TRBJ2-7,TRBV29-1,CSVGGSSYEQYF,TGCAGCGTCGGAGGGAGCTCCTACGAGCAGTACTTC
-,-,TRBJ1-1,TRBV5-1,CASSWTTGEAFF,TGCGCCAGCAGCTGGACAACAGGAGAAGCTTTCTTT
-,TRBD1,TRBJ1-2,TRBV6-5,CASSGPGTGYGYTF,TGTGCCAGCAGTGGCCCCGGGACAGGCTATGGCTACACCTTC
-,TRBD1,TRBJ1-2,TRBV28,CASKDRVGGYTF,TGTGCCAGTAAAGACAGGGTTGGGGGCTACACCTTC
-,-,TRBJ2-7,TRBV11-2,CASSLVWGVYEQYF,TGTGCCAGCAGCTTAGTTTGGGGGGTCTACGAGCAGTACTTC
-,TRBD1,TRBJ1-4,TRBV15,CATSRGQGYFEKLFF,TGTGCCACCAGCAGAGGACAGGGGTACTTTGAAAAACTGTTTTTT